The present T cell receptor (beta chain) was sequenced within a study of T-cell reconstitution after alpha-beta-depleted transplantation in children. Study-wide results and caveats: T-cell counts and diversity were attributed mostly to newly produced T cells one year after transplant. Several hundred graft clones that had expanded were reportedly the source of alpha-beta T cells about two months after transplant.

The TCRbeta library was prepared with unique molecular identifiers. Using its own MiXCR run on the PCR reads, TCRdb lists one record per CDR3 protein. This table holds about 60,000 distinct CDR3 sequences, roughly 46% found once. This clonotype was counted a few times. Its target is not known. The germline CDR1 and CDR2 sequences are MDHEN and SYDVKM. The CDR3 loop spans 16 amino acids. V gave up 7 bases and J gave up 3 bases, with 19 bases separating them. Source: PBMCs, mostly from graft donor cells, taken 360 days after TCRalphabeta/CD19-depleted stem cell transplant. The clonotype was recovered from a male patient under 18 who had a stem cell transplant for acute lymphoblastic leukemia, so the T cells may come from the graft donor. V usage is TRBV28 and J usage is TRBJ1-5; D is perhaps TRBD1 (5 bases). The DNA of the CDR3 is TGTGCCAGCATTCCCAACTCAGGGCCCCTCAATCAGCCCCAGCATTTT. This codes for CASIPNSGPLNQPQHF.